This paragraph covers one T cell receptor (beta chain) sequence. This sample was taken from a study of blood T cell repertoires in COVID-19. The overall study: Some COVID-19 samples were acute and others convalescent; all came from the United States, Italy and Spain. Nucleic acid was either cDNA or gDNA, and it came from T cells, B-cell-depleted T cells, or PBMCs.

This CDR3 region has 13 residues. Germline V gene lookup returns CDR1 LNHDA and CDR2 SQIVND (reference sequence). V lost 5 bases to trimming and J lost 5 bases, with 13 bases between them. Original processing notes: Reference gene primer amplification gave nucleated cell count estimates. The protocol was immunoSEQ multiplex PCR, while the TCRdb copy is restricted to in-frame clones and leaves out a portion. V and J calls and clone size are given by that table; D and trimming were obtained from the DNA. The sample has roughly 60,000 clones; 75% to 95% are singletons. Sequencing was carried out using peripheral blood. This sequence originates from an elderly woman with active COVID-19. This chain links TRBV19 with TRBJ2-7; tentatively, D is TRBD2 (5 bases). CDR3 loop: CASSRTGGNEQYF. CDR3 nucleotide sequence: TGTGCCAGTAGTCGGACTGGCGGCAACGAGCAGTACTTC.